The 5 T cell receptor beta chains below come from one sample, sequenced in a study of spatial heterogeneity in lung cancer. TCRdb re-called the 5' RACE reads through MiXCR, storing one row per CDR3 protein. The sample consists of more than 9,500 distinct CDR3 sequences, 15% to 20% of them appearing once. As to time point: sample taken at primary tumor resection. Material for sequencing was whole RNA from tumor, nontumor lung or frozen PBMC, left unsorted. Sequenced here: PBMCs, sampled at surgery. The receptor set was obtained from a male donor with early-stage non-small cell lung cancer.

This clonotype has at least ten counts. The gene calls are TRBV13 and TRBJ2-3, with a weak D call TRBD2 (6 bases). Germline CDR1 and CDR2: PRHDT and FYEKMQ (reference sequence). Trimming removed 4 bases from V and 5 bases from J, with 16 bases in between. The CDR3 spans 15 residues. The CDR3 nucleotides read TGTGCCAGCAGCTCCGGACTACCTTTGGGAGATACGCAGTATTTT. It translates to CASSSGLPLGDTQYF.

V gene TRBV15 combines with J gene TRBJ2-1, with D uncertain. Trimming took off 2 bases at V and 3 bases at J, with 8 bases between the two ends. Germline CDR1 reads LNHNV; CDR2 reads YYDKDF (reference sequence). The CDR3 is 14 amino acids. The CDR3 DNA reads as TGTGCCACCAGCAGACAGGAGATCTACAATGAGCAGTTCTTC. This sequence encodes CATSRQEIYNEQFF. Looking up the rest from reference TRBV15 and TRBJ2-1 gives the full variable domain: DAMVIQNPRYQVTQFGKPVTLSCSQTLNHNVMYWYQQKSSQAPKLLFHYYDKDFNNEADTPDNFQSRRPNTSFCFLDIRSPGLGDTAMYLCATSRQEIYNEQFFGPGTRLTVL.

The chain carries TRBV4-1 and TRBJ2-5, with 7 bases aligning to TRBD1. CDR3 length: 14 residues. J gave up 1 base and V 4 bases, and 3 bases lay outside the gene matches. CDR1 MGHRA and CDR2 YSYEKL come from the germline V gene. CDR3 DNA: TGCGCCAGCAGCCGTGGACAGGCCCAAGAGACCCAGTACTTC. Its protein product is CASSRGQAQETQYF.

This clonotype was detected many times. The CDR3 is CASSPGGGPSTDTQYF. The CDR3 DNA reads as TGTGCCAGCAGTCCAGGGGGGGGGCCTAGCACAGATACGCAGTATTTT. The J gene is TRBJ2-3, the V gene TRBV27, with D possibly being TRBD1 or TRBD2 (7 bases each). V lost 5 bases, J lost 0 bases, and 15 bases lay in between. CDR3 length: 16 residues. CDR1 and CDR2 (germline): MNHEY, SMNVEV (reference sequence).

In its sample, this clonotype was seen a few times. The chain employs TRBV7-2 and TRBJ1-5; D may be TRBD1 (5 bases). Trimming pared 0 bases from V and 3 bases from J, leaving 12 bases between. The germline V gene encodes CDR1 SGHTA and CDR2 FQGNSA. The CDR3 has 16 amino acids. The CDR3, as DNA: TGTGCCAGCAGCTTAGCGGGGGGGATGAACAATCAGCCCCAGCATTTT. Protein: CASSLAGGMNNQPQHF.